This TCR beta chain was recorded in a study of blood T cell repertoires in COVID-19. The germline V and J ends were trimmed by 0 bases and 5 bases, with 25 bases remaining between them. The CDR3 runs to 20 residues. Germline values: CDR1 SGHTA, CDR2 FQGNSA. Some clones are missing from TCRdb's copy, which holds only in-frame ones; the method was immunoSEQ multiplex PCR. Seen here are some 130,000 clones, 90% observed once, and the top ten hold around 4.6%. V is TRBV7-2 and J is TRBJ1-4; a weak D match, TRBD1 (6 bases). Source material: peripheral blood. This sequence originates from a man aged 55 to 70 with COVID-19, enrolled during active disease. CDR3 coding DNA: TGTGCCAGCAGCTTAGCTTTGGCATCCTACCCGGGCAGGGGAAATGAAAAACTGTTTTTT. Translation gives CASSLALASYPGRGNEKLFF.